This TCR beta chain came from a study of beta chain features in type 1 diabetes. Study-wide findings and caveats: There was a possibility that cDNA sequencing over-represented cells with high TCR expression.

This clone was counted a few times. Antigen unknown. Via CD45RO/CCR7/CD25/CD127/CD95/CD27, cells of the CD4+ naive, central memory, regulatory and stem cell-like memory subsets were sorted. The study reverse transcribed the entire isolated RNA, so it sequenced expressed TCRB transcripts. TCRdb's copy holds only in-frame clones and misses some; the assay was immunoSEQ multiplex PCR. Of under 45,000 clones listed, roughly 50% were seen once; the top ten hold 0.2% to 0.3%. The CDR3 spans 15 residues. Trimming removed 0 bases from V and 6 bases from J; junction bases left unmatched: 6. The V gene's germline CDR1 is SGHNT and CDR2 YYREEE (reference sequence).

This clonotype was obtained from a woman aged 25 to 39 in good health. Sequenced sample: stem cell memory CD4+ T cells from blood. J is TRBJ1-2 and V is TRBV5-4; 9 bases fit TRBD1. CDR3 DNA sequence: TGTGCCAGCAGCTTGGGACAGGGGGAAATGAATGGCTACACCTTC. This translates into CASSLGQGEMNGYTF.